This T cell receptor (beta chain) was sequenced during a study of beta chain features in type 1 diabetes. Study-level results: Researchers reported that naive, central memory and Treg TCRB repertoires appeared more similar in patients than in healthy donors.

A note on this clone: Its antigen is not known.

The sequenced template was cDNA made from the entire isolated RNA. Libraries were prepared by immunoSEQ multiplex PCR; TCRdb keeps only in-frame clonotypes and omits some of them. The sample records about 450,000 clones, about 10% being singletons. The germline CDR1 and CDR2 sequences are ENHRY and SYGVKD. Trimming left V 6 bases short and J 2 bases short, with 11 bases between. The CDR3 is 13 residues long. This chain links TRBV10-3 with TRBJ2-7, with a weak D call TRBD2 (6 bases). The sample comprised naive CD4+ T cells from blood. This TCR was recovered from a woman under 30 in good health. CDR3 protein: CAISRDLTYEQYF. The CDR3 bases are TGTGCCATCAGCCGGGACTTAACCTACGAGCAGTACTTC.